Presented here are 27 T cell receptor beta chains from one specimen sequenced in a study of T cells in Graves' hyperthyroidism and ophthalmopathy. RNA transcripts yielded amplified TCR beta CDR3 regions. The HTBI primer set drove a first-round RT-PCR of the TCR CDR3. TCRdb called the multiplex PCR reads again in MiXCR, with one record for every CDR3 protein. This table has more than 550,000 distinct CDR3 sequences, roughly 17% appearing once. Sequencing was performed on blood. The receptors here all came from a man aged 50 to 59 with Graves' hyperthyroidism.

Only a few counts were recorded for this clonotype. V and J are TRBV6-1 and TRBJ2-7; 8 bases match TRBD1. Germline CDR1 is MNHNS and CDR2 is SASEGT. This CDR3 is built from 14 residues. J lost 1 base, V lost 5 bases, and 4 bases had no gene match. CDR3 nucleotide sequence: TGTGCCAGCAGTAAGGACAGGGTATCCTACGAGCAGTACTTC. Amino acids: CASSKDRVSYEQYF.

This clonotype was recorded a few times. The chain couples TRBV11-3 to TRBJ2-1; 9 bases match TRBD2. The CDR3 covers 19 residues. In germline, CDR1 is SGHNT, CDR2 YENEEA. J gave up 2 bases and V 5 bases, and 16 bases lay outside the gene matches. The CDR3 DNA follows: TGTGCCAGCAGCCTAGGGGGGGTGGCTAGCGGGACCGCCTACAATGAGCAGTTCTTC. Protein: CASSLGGVASGTAYNEQFF.

The chain couples TRBV9 to TRBJ2-3; a possible D gene is TRBD1 (6 bases). Germline V lookup: CDR1 SGDLS, CDR2 YYNGEE. The CDR3 length is 16 residues. V was shortened by 0 bases and J by 2 bases, with 13 bases between the two germline ends. CDR3 protein: CASSVAGGGLTDTQYF. In nucleotides, the CDR3 is TGTGCCAGCAGCGTAGCTGGGGGCGGACTCACAGATACGCAGTATTTT.

Ten or more counts support this clonotype. The CDR3 here is CASGYNGDTQYF. Here the CDR3 DNA reads TGTGCCAGCGGCTATAATGGGGATACGCAGTATTTT. The V and J genes are TRBV11-2 and TRBJ2-3; the D is unclear. Germline V gene lookup returns CDR1 SGHAT and CDR2 FQNNGV. V lost 8 bases, J lost 6 bases, and 12 bases lay in between. This CDR3 has 12 residues.

This clonotype was counted a few times. The chain employs TRBV3-1 and TRBJ2-3; D perhaps matches TRBD2 (5 bases). The V end lost 3 bases, the J end lost 2 bases, and 12 bases lay between the germline ends. The CDR3 loop spans 15 amino acids. CDR1 LGHDT and CDR2 YNNKEL come from the germline V gene (reference sequence). DNA for the CDR3: TGTGCCAGCAGCCATGACCGGGGTGCCACAGATACGCAGTATTTT. Translating it yields CASSHDRGATDTQYF.

With respect to this clonotype: Possible read error: a much larger clone is one base away. V and J are TRBV30 and TRBJ2-7; TRBD2 might be the D (5 bases). Germline V gene lookup returns CDR1 GTSNPN and CDR2 SVGIG (reference sequence). The CDR3 runs 14 residues. Trimming pared 5 bases from V and 2 bases from J, leaving 16 bases between. The CDR3 protein is CAWASNGGTYEQYF. The CDR3 DNA reads TGTGCCTGGGCCTCGAATGGAGGCACCTACGAGCAGTACTTC.

The rearrangement links TRBV3-1 to TRBJ2-2; either TRBD1 or TRBD2 may supply D (5 bases each). Between the trimmed V and J ends, which lost 2 bases and 5 bases, there was a span of 12 bases. The germline CDR1 and CDR2 sequences are LGHDT and YNNKEL (reference sequence). This CDR3 is built from 15 residues. CDR3 residues: CASSQFQGGTGELFF. The CDR3 bases are TGTGCCAGCAGCCAATTTCAGGGCGGGACCGGGGAGCTGTTTTTT.

This clonotype appeared many times. The chain joins TRBV12-3 or TRBV12-4 to TRBJ1-2; tentatively, D is TRBD1 (6 bases). Trimming took 6 bases from V and 4 from J, leaving 18 bases between them. This CDR3 comprises 15 residues. The CDR3 bases are TGTGCCAGCAGCCTCCAGTCCAGGGGAGTCTATGGCTACACCTTC. It yields the protein CASSLQSRGVYGYTF.

This clonotype was recorded many times. The rearrangement uses TRBV2 and TRBJ2-3, with unresolved D. CDR3 length: 12 amino acids. The V gene's germline CDR1 is SNHLY and CDR2 FYNNEI. Between the trimmed V and J ends, which lost 3 bases and 2 bases, there was a span of 3 bases. In nucleotides, the CDR3 is TGTGCCAGCAGTGATCTCACAGATACGCAGTATTTT. Its translation is CASSDLTDTQYF.

In this sample, this clonotype turned up many times. This rearrangement joins TRBV5-1 to TRBJ1-6, with TRBD1 as a possible D gene (5 bases). V was cut by 4 bases and J by 5 bases, with 13 bases left in between. Germline V gene lookup returns CDR1 SGHRS and CDR2 YFSETQ. The CDR3 sequence is 15 residues long. CDR3 nucleotide sequence: TGCGCCAGCAGCCCAGGGAGGACTCATAATTCACCCCTCCACTTT. Residues: CASSPGRTHNSPLHF.

This chain links TRBV27 with TRBJ2-3; TRBD2 aligns across 7 bases. V trimming: 4 bases; J trimming: 4 bases; junction bases outside the gene matches: 2. CDR1 and CDR2 from the germline V gene are MNHEY and SMNVEV (reference sequence). The CDR3 has 13 amino acids. Here the CDR3 DNA reads TGTGCCAGCAGTTATGCGGGAGCAGATACGCAGTATTTT. This sequence encodes CASSYAGADTQYF.

This chain uses TRBV7-8 with TRBJ2-3; no firm D call. The CDR3 has 14 residues. The germline V gene has CDR1 SGHVS and CDR2 FQNEAQ. Trimming pared 6 bases from V and 1 base from J, leaving 11 bases between. The CDR3 DNA sequence: TGTGCCAGCAGAAGGAGAGAGGGCACAGATACGCAGTATTTT. Amino acid sequence: CASRRREGTDTQYF.

This clonotype was seen only a few times. V gene TRBV6-1 combines with J gene TRBJ2-3; 7 bases line up with TRBD2. The CDR3 is 15 residues long. Losses at the gene ends were 5 bases for V and 0 bases for J; bases not matched to a gene: 5. The germline V gene encodes CDR1 MNHNS and CDR2 SASEGT. CDR3 sequence reads: CASSIRGGSTDTQYF. The CDR3 region has the DNA TGTGCCAGCAGTATACGCGGGGGTAGCACAGATACGCAGTATTTT.

The chain uses TRBV3-1 and TRBJ2-7, with D tentatively TRBD1 or TRBD2 (5 bases each). Germline-derived CDR1 and CDR2 are LGHDT and YNNKEL (reference sequence). The CDR3 runs to 15 residues. The V and J ends lost 6 bases and 3 bases respectively, with 18 bases between them. Written as DNA, the CDR3 is TGTGCCAGCAGGGCCATGGGGCGGAGCGGCTACGAGCAGTACTTC. Protein sequence: CASRAMGRSGYEQYF.

This clonotype showed up many times. V and J are TRBV11-2 and TRBJ1-2, with D tentatively TRBD1 (5 bases). The CDR3 is made up of 15 amino acids. Trimming pared 5 bases from V and 7 bases from J, leaving 20 bases between. Germline CDR1 and CDR2: SGHAT and FQNNGV. CDR3 sequence reads: CASSPGPTGGVGYTF. The CDR3 DNA follows: TGTGCCAGCAGCCCCGGGCCCACAGGAGGGGTTGGCTACACCTTC.

In this sample, this clonotype turned up a few times. The CDR3 protein is CASSFGGRVAGNTIYF. CDR3 in DNA: TGTGCCAGCAGCTTCGGGGGGCGAGTTGCTGGAAACACCATATATTTT. The chain uses TRBV11-2 and TRBJ1-3, with D possibly being TRBD1 (6 bases). In germline, CDR1 is SGHAT, CDR2 FQNNGV. Trimming left V 3 bases short and J 2 bases short, with 14 bases between. CDR3 length: 16 amino acids. Drawing the rest from reference TRBV11-2 and TRBJ1-3, the complete variable domain is EAGVAQSPRYKIIEKRQSVAFWCNPISGHATLYWYQQILGQGPKLLIQFQNNGVVDDSQLPKDRFSAERLKGVDSTLKIQPAKLEDSAVYLCASSFGGRVAGNTIYFGEGSWLTVV.

At least ten counts were recorded for this clonotype. V and J are TRBV29-1 and TRBJ2-1; D is ambiguous. Germline CDR1 SQVTM, CDR2 ANQGSEA. V was trimmed by 4 bases and J by 0 bases, leaving 10 bases between them. The CDR3 has 14 residues. Written as DNA, the CDR3 is TGCAGCGTTGCGGTCGCGAGCTCCTACAATGAGCAGTTCTTC. Its translation: CSVAVASSYNEQFF.

A single count supports this clonotype. Compared with germline, one end of the junction differs, possibly owing to a read error. This sequence joins TRBV6-9 and TRBJ2-3; D not certain. Germline V CDR1 and CDR2: MNHGY, SVAAGI. This CDR3 region has 13 residues. CDR3 region: CASSEFRMDTQYF. The CDR3, as DNA: TGCGCCAGCAGTGAGTTCAGAATGGATACGCAGTATTTT.

In this sample, this clonotype turned up many times. The chain is built from TRBV28 and TRBJ2-5, with TRBD1 matching 8 bases. The CDR3 is made up of 13 amino acids. V was clipped by 10 bases and J by 3 bases; unmatched bases: 7. Per germline, CDR1 MDHEN and CDR2 SYDVKM. This chain's CDR3 is CATGTGRKETQYF. CDR3 coding DNA: TGTGCCACAGGGACAGGTAGAAAAGAGACCCAGTACTTC.

This clonotype was seen more than once but under ten times. The chain combines TRBV27 with TRBJ2-6, with TRBD2 as a possible D gene (6 bases). V was clipped by 5 bases and J by 0 bases, with 11 bases between them. The CDR3 is 16 residues long. CDR1 and CDR2 (germline): MNHEY, SMNVEV (reference sequence). CDR3 sequence (DNA): TGTGCCAGCAGTGGAGGGGCTGTCTCTGGGGCCAACGTCCTGACTTTC. This sequence encodes CASSGGAVSGANVLTF.

This clonotype showed up just a few times. V and J are TRBV25-1 and TRBJ2-3; 7 nucleotides agree with TRBD2. CDR1 is MGHDK, CDR2 SYGVNS, per germline. V trimming: 3 bases; J trimming: 2 bases; junction bases outside the gene matches: 5. CDR3 length equals 15 residues. The CDR3 DNA sequence: TGTGCCAGCAGTGACCTAGCGGTCGCCACAGATACGCAGTATTTT. It is translated as CASSDLAVATDTQYF.

This clonotype turned up a few times. V gene TRBV29-1 combines with J gene TRBJ2-3, with D perhaps being TRBD1 or TRBD2 (5 bases each). Germline V gene lookup returns CDR1 SQVTM and CDR2 ANQGSEA. The CDR3 loop spans 13 amino acids. V gave up 3 bases and J gave up 4 bases, with 11 bases separating them. CDR3 DNA: TGCAGCGTTGACAGGGACGGGCCAGATACGCAGTATTTT. Protein product: CSVDRDGPDTQYF.

This rearrangement joins TRBV14 to TRBJ1-5; D remains unclear. The CDR3 extends over 16 amino acids. V dropped 0 bases and J dropped 6 bases, with 15 bases sitting between them. Germline-derived CDR1 and CDR2 are SGHDN and FVKESK. CDR3 amino acids: CASSQENQPFIQPQHF. DNA for the CDR3: TGTGCCAGCAGCCAAGAGAACCAGCCCTTTATTCAGCCCCAGCATTTT.

V is TRBV27 and J is TRBJ2-5; 8 bases are a match to TRBD2. From germline, CDR1 is MNHEY and CDR2 SMNVEV (reference sequence). With 2 bases clipped from V and 4 bases from J, the junction kept 3 bases outside the gene matches. The CDR3 sequence is 14 residues long. The CDR3 DNA reads as TGTGCCAGCAGTTTACGGGAGGGACGAGAGACCCAGTACTTC. It encodes CASSLREGRETQYF.

The table lists this clonotype with many counts. V is TRBV11-2 and J is TRBJ2-3; 11 bases match TRBD2. V lost 5 bases to trimming and J lost 2 bases; unmatched junction nucleotides: 9. Looked up from germline, CDR1 is SGHAT and CDR2 is FQNNGV. The CDR3 extends over 17 amino acids. CDR3 bases: TGTGCCAGCAGCCCGCCGGGACTAGCGGACACCACAGATACGCAGTATTTT. This encodes CASSPPGLADTTDTQYF.

This clonotype came up a few times. The gene calls are TRBV10-3 and TRBJ2-3; the match to TRBD2 covers 13 bases. The germline V gene encodes CDR1 ENHRY and CDR2 SYGVKD. V dropped 3 bases and J dropped 4; count of bases not matched to a gene: 7. This CDR3 contains 17 residues. CDR3 bases: TGTGCCATCAGTGAACTAGCGGGAGGGCCTAACCCAGATACGCAGTATTTT. Translating gives CAISELAGGPNPDTQYF.

CDR3 sequence (DNA): TGCGCCAGCAAGGCTAGCGGTCGACTTCAAGAGACCCAGTACTTC. This codes for CASKASGRLQETQYF. The chain is built from TRBV5-1 and TRBJ2-5; 7 bases are a match to TRBD2. Trimming took 6 bases from V and 2 from J; bases not matched to a gene: 10. Germline CDR1 and CDR2: SGHRS and YFSETQ. This CDR3 spans 15 amino acids.